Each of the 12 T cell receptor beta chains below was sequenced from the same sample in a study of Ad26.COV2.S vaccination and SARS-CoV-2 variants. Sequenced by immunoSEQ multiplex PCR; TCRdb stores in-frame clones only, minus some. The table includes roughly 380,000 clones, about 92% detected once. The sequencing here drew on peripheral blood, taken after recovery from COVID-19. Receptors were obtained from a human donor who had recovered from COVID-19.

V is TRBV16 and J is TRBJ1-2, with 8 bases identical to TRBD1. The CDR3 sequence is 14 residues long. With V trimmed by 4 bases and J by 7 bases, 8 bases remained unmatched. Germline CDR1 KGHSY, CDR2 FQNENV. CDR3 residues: CASSPRGRSSGYTF. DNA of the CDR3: TGTGCCAGCAGCCCCAGGGGGCGCTCGTCTGGCTACACCTTC.

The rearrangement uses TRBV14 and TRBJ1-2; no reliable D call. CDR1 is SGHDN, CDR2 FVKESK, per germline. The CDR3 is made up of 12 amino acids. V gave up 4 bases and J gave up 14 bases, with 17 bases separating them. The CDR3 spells CASSRLKGVRTF. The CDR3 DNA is TGTGCCAGCAGCCGCCTTAAGGGAGTACGGACCTTC.

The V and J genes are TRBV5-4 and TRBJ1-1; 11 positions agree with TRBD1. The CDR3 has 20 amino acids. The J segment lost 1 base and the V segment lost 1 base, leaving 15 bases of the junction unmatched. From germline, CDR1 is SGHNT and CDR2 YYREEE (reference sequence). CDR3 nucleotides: TGTGCCAGCAGCTTGTTTTCCGGGACAGGGGGGTTTGTAAGGAACACTGAAGCTTTCTTT. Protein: CASSLFSGTGGFVRNTEAFF.

In DNA, the CDR3 is TGTGCCAGCAGTATCCGACAGGGTAGAAACGAGCAGTACTTC. It is translated as CASSIRQGRNEQYF. This sequence joins TRBV6-5 and TRBJ2-7; 7 bases fit TRBD1. The CDR3 has 14 amino acids. V shed 5 bases and J 5 bases; nucleotides not matched to a gene: 9. CDR1 and CDR2 from the germline V gene are MNHEY and SVGAGI.

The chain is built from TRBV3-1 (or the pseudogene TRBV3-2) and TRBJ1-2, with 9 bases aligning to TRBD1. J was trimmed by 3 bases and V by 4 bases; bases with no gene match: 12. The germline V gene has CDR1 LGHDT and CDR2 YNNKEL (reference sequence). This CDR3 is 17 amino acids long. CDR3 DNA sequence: TGTGCCAGCAGCCCCCGGGCCGGGACAGGGCCTTACTATGGCTACACCTTC. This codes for CASSPRAGTGPYYGYTF.

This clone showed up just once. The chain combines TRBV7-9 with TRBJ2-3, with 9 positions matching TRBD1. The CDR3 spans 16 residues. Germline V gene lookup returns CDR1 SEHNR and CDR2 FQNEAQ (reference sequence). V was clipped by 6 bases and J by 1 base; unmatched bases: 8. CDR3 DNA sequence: TGTGCCAGCAGTTCAACGAGGACAGGGGGCACAGATACGCAGTATTTT. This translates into CASSSTRTGGTDTQYF.

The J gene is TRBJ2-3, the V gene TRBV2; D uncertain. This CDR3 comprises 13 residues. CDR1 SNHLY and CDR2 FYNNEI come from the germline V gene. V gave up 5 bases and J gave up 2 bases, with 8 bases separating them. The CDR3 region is CASSSRITDTQYF. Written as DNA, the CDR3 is TGTGCCAGCAGTTCCAGGATCACAGATACGCAGTATTTT.

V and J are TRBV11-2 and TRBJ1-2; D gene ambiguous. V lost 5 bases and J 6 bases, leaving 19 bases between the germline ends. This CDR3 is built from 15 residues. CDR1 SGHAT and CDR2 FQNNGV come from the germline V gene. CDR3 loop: CASSPLGQIGDGYTF. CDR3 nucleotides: TGTGCCAGCAGCCCTTTAGGGCAGATCGGAGATGGCTACACCTTC.

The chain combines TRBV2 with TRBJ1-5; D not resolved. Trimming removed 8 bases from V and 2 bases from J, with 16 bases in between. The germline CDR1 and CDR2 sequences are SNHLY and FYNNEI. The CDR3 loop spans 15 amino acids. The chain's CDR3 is CASRKERDRNQPQHF. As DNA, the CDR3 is TGTGCCAGCCGAAAGGAAAGGGATCGCAATCAGCCCCAGCATTTT. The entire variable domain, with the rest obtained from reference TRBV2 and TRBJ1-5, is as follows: EPEVTQTPSHQVTQMGQEVILRCVPISNHLYFYWYRQILGQKVEFLVSFYNNEISEKSEIFDDQFSVERPDGSNFTLKIRSTKLEDSAMYFCASRKERDRNQPQHFGDGTRLSIL.

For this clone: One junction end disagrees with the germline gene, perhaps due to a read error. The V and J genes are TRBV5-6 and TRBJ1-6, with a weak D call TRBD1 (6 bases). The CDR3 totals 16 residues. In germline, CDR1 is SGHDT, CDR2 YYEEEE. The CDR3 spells CASNLGGSSYNSPLHF. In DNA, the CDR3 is TGTGCCAGCAACTTGGGGGGCAGCTCCTATAATTCACCCCTCCACTTT.

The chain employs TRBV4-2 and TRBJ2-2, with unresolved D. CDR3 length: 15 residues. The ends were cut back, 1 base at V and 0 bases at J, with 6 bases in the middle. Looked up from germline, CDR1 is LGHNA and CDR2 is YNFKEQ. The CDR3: CASSQVGSNTGELFF. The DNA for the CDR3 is TGTGCCAGCAGCCAAGTTGGCTCGAACACCGGGGAGCTGTTTTTT.

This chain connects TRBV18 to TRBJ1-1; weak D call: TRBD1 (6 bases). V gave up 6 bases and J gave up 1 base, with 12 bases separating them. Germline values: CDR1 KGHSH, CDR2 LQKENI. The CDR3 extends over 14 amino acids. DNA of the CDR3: TGTGCCAGCTCGCCGGGGGGCTCGAACACTGAAGCTTTCTTT. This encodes CASSPGGSNTEAFF. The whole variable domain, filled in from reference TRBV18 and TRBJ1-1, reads NAGVMQNPRHLVRRRGQEARLRCSPMKGHSHVYWYRQLPEEGLKFMVYLQKENIIDESGMPKERFSAEFPKEGPSILRIQQVVRGDSAAYFCASSPGGSNTEAFFGQGTRLTVV.